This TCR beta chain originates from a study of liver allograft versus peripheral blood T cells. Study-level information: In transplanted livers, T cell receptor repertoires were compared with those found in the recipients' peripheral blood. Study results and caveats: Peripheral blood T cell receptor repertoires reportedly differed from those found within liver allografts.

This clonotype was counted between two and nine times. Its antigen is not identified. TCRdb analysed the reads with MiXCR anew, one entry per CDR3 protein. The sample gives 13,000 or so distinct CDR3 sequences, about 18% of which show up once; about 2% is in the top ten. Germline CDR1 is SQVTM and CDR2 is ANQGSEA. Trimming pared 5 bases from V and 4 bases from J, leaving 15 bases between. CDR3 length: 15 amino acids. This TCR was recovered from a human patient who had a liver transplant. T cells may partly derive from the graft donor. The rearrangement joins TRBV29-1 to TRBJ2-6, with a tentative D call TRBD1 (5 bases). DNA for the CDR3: TGCAGCGTTACAGGTGACGAGTCCGGGGCCAACGTCCTGACTTTC. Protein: CSVTGDESGANVLTF.